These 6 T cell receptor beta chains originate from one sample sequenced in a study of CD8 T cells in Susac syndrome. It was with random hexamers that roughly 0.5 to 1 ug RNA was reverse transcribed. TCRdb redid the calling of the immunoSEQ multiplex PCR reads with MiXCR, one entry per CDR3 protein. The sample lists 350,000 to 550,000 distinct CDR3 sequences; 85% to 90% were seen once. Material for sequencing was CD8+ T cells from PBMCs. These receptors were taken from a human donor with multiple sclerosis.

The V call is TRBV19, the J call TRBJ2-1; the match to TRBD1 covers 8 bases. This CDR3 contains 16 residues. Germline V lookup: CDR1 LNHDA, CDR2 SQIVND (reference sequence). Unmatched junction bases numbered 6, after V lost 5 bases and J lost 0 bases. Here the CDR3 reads CASSSGQGPSYNEQFF. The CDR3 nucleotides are TGTGCCAGTAGTTCCGGACAGGGACCCTCCTACAATGAGCAGTTCTTC.

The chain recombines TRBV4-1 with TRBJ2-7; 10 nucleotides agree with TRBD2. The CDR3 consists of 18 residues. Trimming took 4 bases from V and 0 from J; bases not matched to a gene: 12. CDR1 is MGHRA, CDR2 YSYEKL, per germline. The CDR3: CASSLDYELAGYSYEQYF. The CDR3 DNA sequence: TGCGCCAGCAGCCTAGACTATGAACTAGCGGGATACTCCTACGAGCAGTACTTC.

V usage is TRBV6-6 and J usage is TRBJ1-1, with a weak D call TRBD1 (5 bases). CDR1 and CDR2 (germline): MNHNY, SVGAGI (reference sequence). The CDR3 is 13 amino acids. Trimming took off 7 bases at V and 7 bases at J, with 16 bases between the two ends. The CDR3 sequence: CASTVLGAGEAFF. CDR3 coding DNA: TGTGCCAGCACCGTCCTTGGGGCTGGTGAAGCTTTCTTT.

CDR3 sequence (DNA): TGTGCCAGCAGCTTTGGCGGGAGTGAAGGAAGGACCGGGGAGCTGTTTTTT. It yields the protein CASSFGGSEGRTGELFF. V is TRBV11-2 and J is TRBJ2-2; 7 bases map to TRBD2. After removal of 3 bases from V and 5 bases from J, the junction contained 12 bases not matched to a gene. CDR1 and CDR2 from the germline V gene are SGHAT and FQNNGV. This CDR3 is 17 amino acids long.

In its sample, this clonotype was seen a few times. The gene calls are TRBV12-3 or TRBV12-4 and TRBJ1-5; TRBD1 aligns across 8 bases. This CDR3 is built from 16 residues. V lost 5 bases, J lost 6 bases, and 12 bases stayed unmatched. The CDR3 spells CASSLEGTGGGQPQHF. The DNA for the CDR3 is TGTGCCAGCAGTCTCGAGGGAACAGGGGGAGGTCAGCCCCAGCATTTT.

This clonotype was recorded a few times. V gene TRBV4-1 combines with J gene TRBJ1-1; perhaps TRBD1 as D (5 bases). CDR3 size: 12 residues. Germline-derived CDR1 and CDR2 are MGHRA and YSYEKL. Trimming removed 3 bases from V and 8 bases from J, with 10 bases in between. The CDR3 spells CASSHPGREAFF. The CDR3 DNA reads TGCGCCAGCAGCCATCCAGGGAGGGAAGCTTTCTTT.